Listed below are T cell receptor beta chains from one sample, sequenced in a study of shared clonotypes between healthy human individuals. Repertoires were generated with immunoSEQ multiplex PCR, while TCRdb's copy carries only in-frame clones and drops some. This table has about 600,000 clones, almost 97% appearing once. Sequenced sample: naive CD4+ T cells sorted from blood. These receptors were taken from a woman in her twenties or thirties in good health. CDR3s include the opening cysteine and the closing phenylalanine or tryptophan. The order of the fields is clone size, V gene, J gene, CDR3 protein. Clone sizes are given selectively: once, few, many, or a class where the clone is expanded.

>-|TRBV7-7|TRBJ2-1
CASSLGSGSTYEQFF
>once|TRBV5-4|TRBJ2-7
CASSLKVAGGQEQYF
>-|TRBV6-6|TRBJ1-1
CASSPTQMNTEAFF
>-|TRBV5-1|TRBJ2-2
CASSFSGIRTGELFF
>once|TRBV19|TRBJ2-1
CASSILAGGPVEQFF
>-|TRBV2|TRBJ2-1
CASSLGYEQFF
>-|TRBV18|TRBJ2-7
CASSLGTSGSYFSYEQYF
>-|TRBV6-5|TRBJ2-7
CASRDGTASSYEQYF
>-|TRBV5-5|TRBJ1-4
CASSSRWGEKLFF
>-|TRBV5-1|TRBJ2-7
CASSPKPQGKVYEQYF
>once|TRBV18|TRBJ2-5
CASSSNPGLAGVRETQYF
>-|TRBV6-1|TRBJ2-1
CATWDRGDEQFF
>-|TRBV7-2|TRBJ2-5
CASSLGQGRRQETQYF
>-|TRBV29-1|TRBJ1-2
CSVEADSYYGYTF
>-|TRBV7-2|TRBJ1-1
CASSPVTGLTPEAFF
>-|TRBV7-9|TRBJ1-1
CASSLLGTGPTEAFF
>-|TRBV5-6|TRBJ2-2
CASRRRPGAGELFF
>-|TRBV5-1|TRBJ1-2
CASSFGQSNYGYTF
>-|TRBV28|TRBJ1-2
CASSPQNPLGSNGYTF
>-|TRBV6-1|TRBJ1-4
CASSEGTGVFLNEKLFF
>-|TRBV30|TRBJ2-5
CAWSVPKKVGETQYF
>-|TRBV28|TRBJ1-3
CASSWDSGNTIYF
>-|TRBV6-6|TRBJ2-5
CASSSGHRIPLEQYF
>-|TRBV18|TRBJ1-1
CASSPPRDRATEAFF
>-|TRBV28|TRBJ2-3
CASSSLGTATDTQYF
>-|TRBV9|TRBJ2-1
CASSVDRDEQFF
>-|TRBV30|TRBJ1-1
CAWKRSSPGTEAFF
>-|TRBV28|TRBJ1-1
CASSLSQPPNTEAFF
>once|TRBV11-2|TRBJ2-3
CASSLDQPTDTQYF
>-|TRBV28|TRBJ1-4
CASSLAGDEKLFF
>-|TRBV28|TRBJ2-3
CASSLSRGTDTQYF
>-|TRBV25-1|TRBJ1-1
CASSEFGKRGTEAFF
>-|TRBV10-1|TRBJ2-7
CASSEDPGLGPQYF
>-|TRBV30|TRBJ2-1
CAWIIKTSGRGEQFF
>few|TRBV19|TRBJ1-5
CASSLGTGNQPQHF
>once|TRBV19|TRBJ2-7
CASSTSGHLSYEQYF
>-|TRBV7-9|TRBJ1-2
CASSQGQDDYGYTF
>-|TRBV5-1|TRBJ1-3
CASSLEGSGNTIYF
>once|TRBV20-1|TRBJ2-3
CSAPVDTQYF
>-|TRBV13|TRBJ2-7
CASSLVGQGSYEQYF
>-|TRBV28|TRBJ2-1
CASSTASVSSYNEQFF
>-|TRBV9|TRBJ2-3
CASRGDVYTDTQYF